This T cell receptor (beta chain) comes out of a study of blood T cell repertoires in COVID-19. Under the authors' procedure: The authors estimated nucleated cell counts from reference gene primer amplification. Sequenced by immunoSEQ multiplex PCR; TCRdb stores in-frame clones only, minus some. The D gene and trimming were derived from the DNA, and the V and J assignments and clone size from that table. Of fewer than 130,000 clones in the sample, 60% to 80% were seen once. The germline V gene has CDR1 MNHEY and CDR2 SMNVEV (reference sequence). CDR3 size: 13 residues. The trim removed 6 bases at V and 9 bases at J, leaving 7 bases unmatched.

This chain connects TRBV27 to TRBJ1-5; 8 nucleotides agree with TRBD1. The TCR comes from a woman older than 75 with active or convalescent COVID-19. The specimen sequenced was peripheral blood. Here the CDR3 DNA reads TGTGCCAGCAGCCTGGACAGGGAACGGCCCCAGCATTTT. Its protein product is CASSLDRERPQHF.